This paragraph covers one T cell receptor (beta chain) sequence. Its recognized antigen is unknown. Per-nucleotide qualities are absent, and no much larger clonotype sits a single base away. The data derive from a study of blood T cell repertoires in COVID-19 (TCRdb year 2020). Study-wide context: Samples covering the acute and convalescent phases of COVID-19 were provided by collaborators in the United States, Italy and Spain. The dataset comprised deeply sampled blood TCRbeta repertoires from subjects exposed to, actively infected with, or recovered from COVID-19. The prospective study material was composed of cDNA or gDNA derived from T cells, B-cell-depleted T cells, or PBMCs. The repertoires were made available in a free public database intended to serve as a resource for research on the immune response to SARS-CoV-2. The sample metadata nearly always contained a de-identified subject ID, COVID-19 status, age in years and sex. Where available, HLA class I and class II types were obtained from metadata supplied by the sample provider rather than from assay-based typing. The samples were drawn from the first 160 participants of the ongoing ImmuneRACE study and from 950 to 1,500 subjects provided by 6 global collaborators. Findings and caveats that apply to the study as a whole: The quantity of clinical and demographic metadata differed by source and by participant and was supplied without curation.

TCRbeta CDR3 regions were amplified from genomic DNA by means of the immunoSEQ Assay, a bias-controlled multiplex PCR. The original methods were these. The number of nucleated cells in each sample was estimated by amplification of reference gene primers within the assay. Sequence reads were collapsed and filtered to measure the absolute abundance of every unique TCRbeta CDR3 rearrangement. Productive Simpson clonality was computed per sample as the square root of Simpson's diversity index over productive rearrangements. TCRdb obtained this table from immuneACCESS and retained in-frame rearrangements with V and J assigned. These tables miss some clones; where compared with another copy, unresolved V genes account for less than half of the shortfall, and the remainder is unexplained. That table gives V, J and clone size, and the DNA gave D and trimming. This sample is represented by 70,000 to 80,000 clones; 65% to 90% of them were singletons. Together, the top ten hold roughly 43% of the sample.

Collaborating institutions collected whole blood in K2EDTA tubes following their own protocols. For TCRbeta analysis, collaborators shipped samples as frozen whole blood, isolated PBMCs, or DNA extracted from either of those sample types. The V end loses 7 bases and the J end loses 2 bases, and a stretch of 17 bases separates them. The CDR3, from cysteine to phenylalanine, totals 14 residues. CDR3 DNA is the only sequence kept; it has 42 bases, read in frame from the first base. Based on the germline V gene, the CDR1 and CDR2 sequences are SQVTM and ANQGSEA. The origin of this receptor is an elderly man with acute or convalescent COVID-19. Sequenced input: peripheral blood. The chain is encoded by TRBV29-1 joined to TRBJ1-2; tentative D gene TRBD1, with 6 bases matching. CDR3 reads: CSAPSGGGNYGYTF. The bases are TGCAGCGCCCCGTCGGGGGGCGGCAACTATGGCTACACCTTC.